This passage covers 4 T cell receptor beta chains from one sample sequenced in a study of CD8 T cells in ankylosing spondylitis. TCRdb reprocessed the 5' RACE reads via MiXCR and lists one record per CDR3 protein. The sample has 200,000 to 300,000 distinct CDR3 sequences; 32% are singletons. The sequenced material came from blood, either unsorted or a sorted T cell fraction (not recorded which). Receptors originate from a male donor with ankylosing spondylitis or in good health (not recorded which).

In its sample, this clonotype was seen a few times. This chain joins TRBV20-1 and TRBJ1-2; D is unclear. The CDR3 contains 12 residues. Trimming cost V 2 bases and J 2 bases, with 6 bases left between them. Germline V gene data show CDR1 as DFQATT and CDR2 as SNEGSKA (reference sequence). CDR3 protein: CSARPQNYGYTF. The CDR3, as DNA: TGCAGTGCTAGACCACAGAACTATGGCTACACCTTC.

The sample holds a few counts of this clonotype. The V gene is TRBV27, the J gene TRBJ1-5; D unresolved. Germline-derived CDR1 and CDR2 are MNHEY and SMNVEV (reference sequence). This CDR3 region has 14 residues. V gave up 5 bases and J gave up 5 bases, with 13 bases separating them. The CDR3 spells CASSRRIGDQPQHF. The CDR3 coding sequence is TGTGCCAGCAGTCGACGGATTGGTGATCAGCCCCAGCATTTT.

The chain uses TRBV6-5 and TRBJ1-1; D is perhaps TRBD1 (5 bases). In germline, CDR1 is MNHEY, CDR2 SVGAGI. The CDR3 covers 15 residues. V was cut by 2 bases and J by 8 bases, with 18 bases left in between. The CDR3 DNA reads TGTGCCAGCAGTTACGGGTGGACAACTCCTAAGGAAGCTTTCTTT. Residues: CASSYGWTTPKEAFF.

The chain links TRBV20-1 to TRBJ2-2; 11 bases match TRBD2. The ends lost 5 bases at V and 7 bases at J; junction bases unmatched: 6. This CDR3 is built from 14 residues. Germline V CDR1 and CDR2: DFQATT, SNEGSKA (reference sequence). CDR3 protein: CSARSGGADGELFF. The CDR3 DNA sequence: TGCAGTGCTCGTAGCGGGGGGGCCGACGGGGAGCTGTTTTTT.